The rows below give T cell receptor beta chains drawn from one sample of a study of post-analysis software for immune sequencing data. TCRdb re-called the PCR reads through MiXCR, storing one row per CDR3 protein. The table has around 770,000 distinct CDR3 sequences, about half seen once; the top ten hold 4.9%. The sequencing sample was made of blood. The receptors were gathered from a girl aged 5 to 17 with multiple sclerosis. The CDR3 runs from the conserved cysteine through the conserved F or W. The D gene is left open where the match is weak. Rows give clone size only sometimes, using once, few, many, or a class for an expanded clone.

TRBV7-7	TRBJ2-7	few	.	CASSLGPGPIYEQYF	TGTGCTAGCAGCTTAGGACCGGGCCCCATCTACGAGCAGTACTTC
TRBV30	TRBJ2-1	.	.	CAWSVHSYNEQFF	TGTGCCTGGAGTGTCCATTCCTACAATGAGCAGTTCTTC
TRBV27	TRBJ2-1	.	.	CASSSRGSTYNEQFF	TGTGCCAGCAGTTCCAGGGGATCCACCTACAATGAGCAGTTCTTC
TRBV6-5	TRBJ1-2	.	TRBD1	CASSLGQGLIGYTF	TGTGCCAGCAGTCTTGGACAGGGGCTAATCGGCTACACCTTC
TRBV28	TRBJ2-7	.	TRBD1	CASSLGRQGEYEQYF	TGTGCCAGCAGTTTAGGGAGACAGGGTGAATACGAGCAGTACTTC
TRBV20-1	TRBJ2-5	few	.	CSAKVHIQETQYF	TGCAGTGCTAAGGTTCACATCCAAGAGACCCAGTACTTC
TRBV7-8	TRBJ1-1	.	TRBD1	CASSPLRTGGTEAFF	TGTGCCAGCAGCCCACTACGGACAGGGGGCACTGAAGCTTTCTTT
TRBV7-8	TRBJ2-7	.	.	CASREGQYEQYF	TGTGCCAGCAGGGAGGGACAGTACGAGCAGTACTTC
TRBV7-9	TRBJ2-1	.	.	CATSGLPLGEQFF	TGTGCCACCTCGGGACTCCCGTTAGGTGAGCAGTTCTTC
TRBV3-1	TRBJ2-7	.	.	CASSPKLYDEQYF	TGTGCCAGCAGCCCGAAATTGTACGACGAGCAGTACTTC
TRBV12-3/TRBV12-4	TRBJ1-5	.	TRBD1	CASRGTGENQPQHF	TGTGCCAGCAGGGGGACAGGCGAGAATCAGCCCCAGCATTTT
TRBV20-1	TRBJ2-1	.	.	CSVGGVGPETQFF	TGCAGTGTGGGGGGAGTGGGCCCAGAGACCCAGTTCTTC
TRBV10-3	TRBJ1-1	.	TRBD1	CAISRARDRANTEAFF	TGTGCCATCTCGCGGGCCCGGGACAGAGCTAACACTGAAGCTTTCTTT
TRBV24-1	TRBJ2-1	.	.	CATSDRRGTRFF	TGTGCCACCAGTGACCGCAGGGGTACGAGGTTCTTC
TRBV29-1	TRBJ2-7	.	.	CSVGGEAQGQRYEQYF	TGCAGCGTTGGGGGGGAGGCCCAAGGCCAGCGGTACGAGCAGTACTTC
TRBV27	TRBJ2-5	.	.	CASSFRQNQETQYF	TGTGCCAGCAGTTTTCGACAGAACCAAGAGACCCAGTACTTC
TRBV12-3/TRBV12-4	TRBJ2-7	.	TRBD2	CASSFGGSLSYEQYF	TGTGCCAGCAGTTTTGGCGGGAGCCTCTCCTACGAGCAGTACTTC
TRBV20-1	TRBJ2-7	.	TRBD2	CSALALLAGSYEQYF	TGCAGTGCCCTGGCCCTACTAGCGGGTTCCTACGAGCAGTACTTC
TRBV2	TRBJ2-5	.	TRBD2	CASSVGLAGVLETQYF	TGTGCCAGCAGTGTTGGGCTAGCGGGAGTATTGGAGACCCAGTACTTC
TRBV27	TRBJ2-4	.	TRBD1	CASKGQGGIQYF	TGTGCCAGCAAGGGACAGGGAGGCATTCAGTACTTC
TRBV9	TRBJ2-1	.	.	CASSVEVDPSYNEQFF	TGTGCCAGCAGCGTAGAGGTGGATCCCTCCTACAATGAGCAGTTCTTC
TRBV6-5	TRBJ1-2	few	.	CASSYSEDTNYGYTF	TGTGCCAGCAGTTACTCTGAGGACACCAACTATGGCTACACCTTC
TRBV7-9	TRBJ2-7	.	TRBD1	CASSDPGQALYEQYF	TGTGCCAGCAGCGATCCCGGACAGGCACTGTACGAGCAGTACTTC
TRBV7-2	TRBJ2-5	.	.	CASSSLAHLEQYF	TGTGCCAGCAGCTCCCTGGCCCATCTAGAGCAGTACTTC
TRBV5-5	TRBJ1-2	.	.	CASSLTGNGDYGYTF	TGTGCCAGCAGCCTTACAGGAAACGGGGACTATGGCTACACCTTC
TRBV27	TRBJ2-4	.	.	CASSYGGSGNIQYF	TGTGCCAGCAGTTACGGGGGCTCAGGCAACATTCAGTACTTC
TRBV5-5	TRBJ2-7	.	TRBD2	CASSLSPREGEQYF	TGTGCCAGCAGCTTGAGTCCGCGGGAGGGCGAGCAGTACTTC
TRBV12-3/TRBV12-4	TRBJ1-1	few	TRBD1	CASSTGVPNTEAFF	TGTGCCAGCAGTACAGGGGTCCCGAACACTGAAGCTTTCTTT
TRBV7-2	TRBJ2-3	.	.	CASSSSPAPGTDTQYF	TGTGCCAGCAGTTCCTCCCCCGCTCCTGGCACAGATACGCAGTATTTT
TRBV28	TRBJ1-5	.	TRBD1	CASSQIQGGVGQPQHF	TGTGCCAGCAGTCAAATACAGGGGGGAGTGGGGCAGCCCCAGCATTTT
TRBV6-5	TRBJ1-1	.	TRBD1	CASSYGTGWTEAFF	TGTGCCAGCAGTTACGGGACAGGTTGGACTGAAGCTTTCTTT
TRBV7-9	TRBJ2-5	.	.	CASSLDRGVGEPYQETQYF	TGTGCCAGCAGCTTAGATCGTGGTGTGGGGGAGCCCTACCAAGAGACCCAGTACTTC
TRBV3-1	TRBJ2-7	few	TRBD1	CASSRSGQGIEQYF	TGTGCCAGCAGCCGCTCGGGACAGGGTATCGAGCAGTACTTC
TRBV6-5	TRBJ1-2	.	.	CASSYSAGAHGYTF	TGTGCCAGCAGTTACTCGGCAGGGGCCCATGGCTACACCTTC
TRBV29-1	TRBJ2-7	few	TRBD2	CSALTGRPGLAGGYEQYF	TGCAGCGCCCTGACGGGGAGGCCGGGACTAGCGGGAGGTTACGAGCAGTACTTC
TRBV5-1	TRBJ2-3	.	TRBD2	CASTGTSGRATDTQYF	TGCGCCAGCACCGGGACTAGCGGGAGGGCAACAGATACGCAGTATTTT
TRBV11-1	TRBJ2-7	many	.	CASSSSRTNPYEQYF	TGTGCCAGCAGCTCGAGCCGGACGAACCCCTACGAGCAGTACTTC
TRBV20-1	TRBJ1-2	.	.	CSASHATPGYYGYTF	TGCAGTGCTAGTCATGCCACCCCGGGGTACTATGGCTACACCTTC
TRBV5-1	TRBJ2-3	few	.	CASSQRGVRTDTQYF	TGCGCCAGCAGCCAACGGGGAGTTCGCACAGATACGCAGTATTTT
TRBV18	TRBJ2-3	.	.	CASSPVGGVADTQYF	TGTGCCAGCTCACCCGTGGGGGGCGTCGCAGATACGCAGTATTTT
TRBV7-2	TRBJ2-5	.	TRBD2	CASSLALAGVETQYF	TGTGCCAGCAGCTTAGCCCTAGCGGGAGTAGAGACCCAGTACTTC
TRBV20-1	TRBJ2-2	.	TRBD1	CSASRDRATGELFF	TGCAGTGCTAGTAGGGACAGGGCCACCGGGGAGCTGTTTTTT